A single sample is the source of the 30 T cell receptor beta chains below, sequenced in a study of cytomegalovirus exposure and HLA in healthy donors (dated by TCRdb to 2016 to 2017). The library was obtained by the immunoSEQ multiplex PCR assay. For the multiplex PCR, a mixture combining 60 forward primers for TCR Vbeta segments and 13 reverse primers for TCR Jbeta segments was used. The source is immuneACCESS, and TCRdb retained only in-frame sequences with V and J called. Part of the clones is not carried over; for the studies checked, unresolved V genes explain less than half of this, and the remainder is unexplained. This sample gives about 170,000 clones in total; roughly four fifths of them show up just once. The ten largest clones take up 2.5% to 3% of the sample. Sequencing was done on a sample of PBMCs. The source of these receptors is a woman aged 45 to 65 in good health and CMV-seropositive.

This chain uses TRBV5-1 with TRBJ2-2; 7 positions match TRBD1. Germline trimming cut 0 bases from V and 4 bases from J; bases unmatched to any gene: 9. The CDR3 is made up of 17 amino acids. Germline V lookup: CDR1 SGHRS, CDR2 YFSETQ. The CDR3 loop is CASSLEGQPTGTGELFF. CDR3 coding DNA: TGCGCCAGCAGCTTGGAGGGACAGCCGACGGGCACCGGGGAGCTGTTTTTT. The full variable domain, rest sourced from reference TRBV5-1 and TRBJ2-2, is KAGVTQTPRYLIKTRGQQVTLSCSPISGHRSVSWYQQTPGQGLQFLFEYFSETQRNKGNFPGRFSGRQFSNSRSEMNVSTLELGDSALYLCASSLEGQPTGTGELFFGEGSRLTVL.

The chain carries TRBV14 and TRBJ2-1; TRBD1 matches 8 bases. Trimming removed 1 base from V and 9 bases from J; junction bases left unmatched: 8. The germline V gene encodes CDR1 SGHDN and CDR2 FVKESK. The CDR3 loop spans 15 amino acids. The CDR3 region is CASSQVETGAVEQFF. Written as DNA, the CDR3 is TGTGCCAGCAGCCAAGTGGAGACAGGGGCCGTTGAGCAGTTCTTC.

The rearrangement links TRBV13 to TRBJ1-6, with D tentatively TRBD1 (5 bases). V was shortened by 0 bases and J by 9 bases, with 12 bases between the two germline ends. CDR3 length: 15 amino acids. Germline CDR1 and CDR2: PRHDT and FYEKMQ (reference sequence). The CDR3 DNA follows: TGTGCCAGCAGCTTAGGTGTCAGGGAGGTTTCACCCCTCCACTTT. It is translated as CASSLGVREVSPLHF. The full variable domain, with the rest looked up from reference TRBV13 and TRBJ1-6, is AAGVIQSPRHLIKEKRETATLKCYPIPRHDTVYWYQQGPGQDPQFLISFYEKMQSDKGSIPDRFSAQQFSDYHSELNMSSLELGDSALYFCASSLGVREVSPLHFGNGTRLTVT.

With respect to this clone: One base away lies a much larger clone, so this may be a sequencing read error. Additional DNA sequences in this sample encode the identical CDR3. The CDR3 region has the DNA TGTGCCAGCAGCCCGGGACAGGGTAACTATGGCTACACCTTC. Its translation is CASSPGQGNYGYTF. The chain recombines TRBV7-9 with TRBJ1-2; 9 nucleotides align to TRBD1. CDR1 is SEHNR and CDR2 is FQNEAQ in the germline V gene (reference sequence). With V trimmed by 5 bases and J by 1 base, 2 bases remained unmatched. The CDR3 sequence is 14 residues long.

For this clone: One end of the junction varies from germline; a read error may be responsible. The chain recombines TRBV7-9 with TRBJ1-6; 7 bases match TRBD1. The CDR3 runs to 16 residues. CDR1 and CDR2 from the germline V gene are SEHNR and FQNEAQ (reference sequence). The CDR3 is CSSSFSTGLFPNPLHF. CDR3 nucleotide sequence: TGTTCCAGCAGCTTTTCGACAGGGCTCTTCCCGAACCCCCTCCACTTT.

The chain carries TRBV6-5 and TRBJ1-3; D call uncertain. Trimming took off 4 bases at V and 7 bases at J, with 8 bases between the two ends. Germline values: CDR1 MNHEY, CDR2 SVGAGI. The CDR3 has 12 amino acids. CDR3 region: CASSFEANTIYF. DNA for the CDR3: TGTGCCAGCAGTTTCGAAGCGAACACCATATATTTT.

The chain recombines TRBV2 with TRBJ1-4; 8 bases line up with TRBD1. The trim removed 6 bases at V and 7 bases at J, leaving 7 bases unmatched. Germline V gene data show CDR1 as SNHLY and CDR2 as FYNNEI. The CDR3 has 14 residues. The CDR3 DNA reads TGTGCCAGCAGCGGAACAGGGGGAGGTGAAAAACTGTTTTTT. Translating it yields CASSGTGGGEKLFF.

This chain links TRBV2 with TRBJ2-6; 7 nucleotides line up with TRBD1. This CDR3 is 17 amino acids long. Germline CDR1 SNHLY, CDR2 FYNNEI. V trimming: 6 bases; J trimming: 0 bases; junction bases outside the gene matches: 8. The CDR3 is CASSLQGSSSGANVLTF. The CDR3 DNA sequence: TGTGCCAGCAGCTTACAGGGGTCGAGCTCTGGGGCCAACGTCCTGACTTTC.

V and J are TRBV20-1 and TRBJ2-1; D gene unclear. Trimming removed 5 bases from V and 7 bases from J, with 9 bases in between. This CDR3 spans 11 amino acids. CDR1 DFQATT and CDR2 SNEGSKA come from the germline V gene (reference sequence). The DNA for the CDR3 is TGCAGTGCTTCGACTGGGAATGAGCAGTTCTTC. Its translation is CSASTGNEQFF.

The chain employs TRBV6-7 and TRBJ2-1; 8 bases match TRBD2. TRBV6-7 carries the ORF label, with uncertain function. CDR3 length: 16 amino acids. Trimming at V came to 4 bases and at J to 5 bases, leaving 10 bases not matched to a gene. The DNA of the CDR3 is TGTGCCAGCAGTTCAAGACTAGCGACTTTCCACAATGAGCAGTTCTTC. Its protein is CASSSRLATFHNEQFF.

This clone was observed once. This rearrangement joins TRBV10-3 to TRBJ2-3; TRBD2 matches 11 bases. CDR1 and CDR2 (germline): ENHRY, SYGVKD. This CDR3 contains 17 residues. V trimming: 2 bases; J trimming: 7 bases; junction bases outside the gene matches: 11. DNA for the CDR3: TGTGCCATCAGTGAGGGTCTAGCGGGGGGCCCAGGATATACGCAGTATTTT. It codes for CAISEGLAGGPGYTQYF.

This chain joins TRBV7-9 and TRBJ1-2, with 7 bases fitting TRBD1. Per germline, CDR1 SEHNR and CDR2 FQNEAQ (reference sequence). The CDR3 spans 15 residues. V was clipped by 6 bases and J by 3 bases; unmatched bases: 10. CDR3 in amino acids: CASSPRDSDYYGYTF. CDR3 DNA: TGTGCCAGCAGTCCTAGGGACAGCGATTACTATGGCTACACCTTC.

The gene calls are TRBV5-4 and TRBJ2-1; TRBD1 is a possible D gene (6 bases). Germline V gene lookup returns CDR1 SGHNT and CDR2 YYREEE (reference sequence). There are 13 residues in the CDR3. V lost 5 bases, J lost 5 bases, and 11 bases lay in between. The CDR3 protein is CASRGGMDNEQFF. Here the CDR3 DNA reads TGTGCCAGCAGAGGGGGTATGGACAATGAGCAGTTCTTC.

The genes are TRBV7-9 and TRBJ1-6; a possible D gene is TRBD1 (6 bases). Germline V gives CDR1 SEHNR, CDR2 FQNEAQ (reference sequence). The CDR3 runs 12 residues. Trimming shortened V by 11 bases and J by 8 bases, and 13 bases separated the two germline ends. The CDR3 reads CACRQDYSPLHF. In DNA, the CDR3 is TGTGCCTGCCGACAGGACTATTCACCCCTCCACTTT.

CDR3 in amino acids: CASSHTFRDYYGYTF. As DNA, the CDR3 is TGTGCCAGCAGTCATACATTCAGGGATTACTATGGCTACACCTTC. The chain links TRBV6-6 to TRBJ1-2; D might be TRBD1 (5 bases). The CDR3 is 15 amino acids. V gave up 5 bases and J gave up 3 bases, with 16 bases separating them. Per the germline V gene, CDR1 is MNHNY and CDR2 is SVGAGI (reference sequence).

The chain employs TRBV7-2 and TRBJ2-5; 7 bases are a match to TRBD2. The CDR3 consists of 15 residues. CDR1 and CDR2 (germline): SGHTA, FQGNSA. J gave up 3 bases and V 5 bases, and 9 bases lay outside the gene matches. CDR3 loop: CASSLGTTPKETQYF. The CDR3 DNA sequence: TGTGCCAGCAGCCTGGGGACTACCCCAAAAGAGACCCAGTACTTC.

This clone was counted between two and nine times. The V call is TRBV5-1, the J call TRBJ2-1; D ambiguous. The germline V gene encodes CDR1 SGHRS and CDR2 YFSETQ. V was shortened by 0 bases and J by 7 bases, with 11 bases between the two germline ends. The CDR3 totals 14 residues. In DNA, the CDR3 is TGCGCCAGCAGCTTGGCCGGCGCGGAAAATGAGCAGTTCTTC. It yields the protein CASSLAGAENEQFF. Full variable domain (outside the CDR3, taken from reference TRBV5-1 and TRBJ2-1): KAGVTQTPRYLIKTRGQQVTLSCSPISGHRSVSWYQQTPGQGLQFLFEYFSETQRNKGNFPGRFSGRQFSNSRSEMNVSTLELGDSALYLCASSLAGAENEQFFGPGTRLTVL.

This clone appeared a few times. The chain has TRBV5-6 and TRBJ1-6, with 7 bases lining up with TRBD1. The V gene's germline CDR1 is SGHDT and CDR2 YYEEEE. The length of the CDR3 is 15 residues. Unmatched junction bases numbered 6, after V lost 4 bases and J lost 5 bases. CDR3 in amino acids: CASSMGQLDNSPLHF. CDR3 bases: TGTGCCAGCAGCATGGGACAGCTCGATAATTCACCCCTCCACTTT.

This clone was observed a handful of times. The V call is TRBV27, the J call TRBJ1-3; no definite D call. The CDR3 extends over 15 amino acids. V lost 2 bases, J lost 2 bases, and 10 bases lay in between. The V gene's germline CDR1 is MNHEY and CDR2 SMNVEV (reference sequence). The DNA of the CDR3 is TGTGCCAGCAGTTTAACAGTTCACCCTGGAAACACCATATATTTT. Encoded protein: CASSLTVHPGNTIYF.

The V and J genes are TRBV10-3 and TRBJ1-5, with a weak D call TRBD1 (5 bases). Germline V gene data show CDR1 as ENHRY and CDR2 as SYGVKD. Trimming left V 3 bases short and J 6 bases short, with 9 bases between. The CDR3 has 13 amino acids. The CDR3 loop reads CAISDRDSQPQHF. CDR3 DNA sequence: TGTGCCATCAGTGACCGGGACTCTCAGCCCCAGCATTTT.

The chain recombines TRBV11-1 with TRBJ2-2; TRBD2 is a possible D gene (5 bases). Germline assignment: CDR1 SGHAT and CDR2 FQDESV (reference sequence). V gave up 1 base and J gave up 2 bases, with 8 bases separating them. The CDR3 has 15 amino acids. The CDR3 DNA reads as TGTGCCAGCAGCTTAGGTGGACTTAACACCGGGGAGCTGTTTTTT. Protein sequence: CASSLGGLNTGELFF.

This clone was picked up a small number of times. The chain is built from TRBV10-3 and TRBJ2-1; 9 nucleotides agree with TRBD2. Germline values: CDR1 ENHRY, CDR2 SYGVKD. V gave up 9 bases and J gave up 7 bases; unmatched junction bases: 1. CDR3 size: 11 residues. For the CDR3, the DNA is TGTGCCATAGGACTAGCGAATGAGCAGTTCTTC. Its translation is CAIGLANEQFF.

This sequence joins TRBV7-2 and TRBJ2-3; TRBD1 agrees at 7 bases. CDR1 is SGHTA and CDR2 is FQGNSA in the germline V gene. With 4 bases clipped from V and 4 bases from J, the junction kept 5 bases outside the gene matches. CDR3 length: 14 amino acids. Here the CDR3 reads CASSSQGLADTQYF. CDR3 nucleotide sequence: TGTGCCAGCAGCTCACAGGGGTTGGCAGATACGCAGTATTTT.

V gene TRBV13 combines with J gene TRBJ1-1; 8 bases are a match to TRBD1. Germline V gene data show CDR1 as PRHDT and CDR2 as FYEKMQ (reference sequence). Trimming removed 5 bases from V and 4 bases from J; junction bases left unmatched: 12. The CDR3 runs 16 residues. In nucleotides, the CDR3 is TGTGCCAGCAGCCCTCGGTCAGGGGGCGCAAGCACTGAAGCTTTCTTT. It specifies CASSPRSGGASTEAFF.

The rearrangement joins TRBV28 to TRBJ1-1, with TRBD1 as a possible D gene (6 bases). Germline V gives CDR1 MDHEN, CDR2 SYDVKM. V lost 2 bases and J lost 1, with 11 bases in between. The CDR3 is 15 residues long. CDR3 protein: CASSLTAGANTEAFF. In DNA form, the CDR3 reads TGTGCCAGCAGTTTAACTGCAGGGGCGAACACTGAAGCTTTCTTT. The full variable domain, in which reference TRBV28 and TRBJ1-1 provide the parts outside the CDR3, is DVKVTQSSRYLVKRTGEKVFLECVQDMDHENMFWYRQDPGLGLRLIYFSYDVKMKEKGDIPEGYSVSREKKERFSLILESASTNQTSMYLCASSLTAGANTEAFFGQGTRLTVV.

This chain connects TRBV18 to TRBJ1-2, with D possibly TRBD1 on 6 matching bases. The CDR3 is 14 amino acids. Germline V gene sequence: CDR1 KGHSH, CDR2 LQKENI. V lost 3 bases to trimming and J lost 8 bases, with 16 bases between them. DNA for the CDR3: TGTGCCAGCTCACCGGAACAGGGTAGTGGCGGCTACACCTTC. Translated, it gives CASSPEQGSGGYTF.

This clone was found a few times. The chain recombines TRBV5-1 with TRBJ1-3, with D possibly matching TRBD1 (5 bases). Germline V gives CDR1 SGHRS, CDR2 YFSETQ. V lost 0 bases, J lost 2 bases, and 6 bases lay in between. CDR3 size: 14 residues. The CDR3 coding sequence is TGCGCCAGCAGCTTGGGGGGGGCTGGAAACACCATATATTTT. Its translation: CASSLGGAGNTIYF. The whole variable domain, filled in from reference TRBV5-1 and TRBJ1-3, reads KAGVTQTPRYLIKTRGQQVTLSCSPISGHRSVSWYQQTPGQGLQFLFEYFSETQRNKGNFPGRFSGRQFSNSRSEMNVSTLELGDSALYLCASSLGGAGNTIYFGEGSWLTVV.

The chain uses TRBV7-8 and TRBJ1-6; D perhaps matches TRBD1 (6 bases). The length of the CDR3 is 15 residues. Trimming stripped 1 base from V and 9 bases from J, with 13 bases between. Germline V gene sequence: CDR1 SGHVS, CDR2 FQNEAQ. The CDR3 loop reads CASSLVQGPSSPLHF. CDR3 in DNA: TGTGCCAGCAGCTTAGTACAGGGCCCGAGTTCACCCCTCCACTTT.

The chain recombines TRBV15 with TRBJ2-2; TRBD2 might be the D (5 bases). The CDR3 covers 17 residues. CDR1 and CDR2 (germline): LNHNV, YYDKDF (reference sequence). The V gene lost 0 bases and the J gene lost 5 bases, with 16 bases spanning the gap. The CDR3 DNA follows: TGTGCCACCAGCAGAGATACGCGTACGGGGTTGACCGGGGAGCTGTTTTTT. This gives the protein CATSRDTRTGLTGELFF.

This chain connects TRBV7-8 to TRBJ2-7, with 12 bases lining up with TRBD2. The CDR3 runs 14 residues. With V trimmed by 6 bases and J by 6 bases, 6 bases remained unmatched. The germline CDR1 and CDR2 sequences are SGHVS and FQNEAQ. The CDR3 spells CASRSLAGGPEQYF. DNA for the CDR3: TGTGCCAGCAGATCTCTAGCGGGGGGGCCCGAGCAGTACTTC.